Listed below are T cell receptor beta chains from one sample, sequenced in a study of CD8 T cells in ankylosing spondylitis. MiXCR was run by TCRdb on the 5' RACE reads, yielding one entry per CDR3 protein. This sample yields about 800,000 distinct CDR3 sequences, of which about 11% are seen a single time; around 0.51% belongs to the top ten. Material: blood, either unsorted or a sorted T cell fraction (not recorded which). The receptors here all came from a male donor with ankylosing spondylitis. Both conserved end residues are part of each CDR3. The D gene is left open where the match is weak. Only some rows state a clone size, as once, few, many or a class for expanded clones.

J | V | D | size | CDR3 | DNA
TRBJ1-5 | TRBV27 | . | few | CASSLSIERVQHF | TGTGCCAGCAGTTTATCGATAGAGAGAGTACAGCATTTT
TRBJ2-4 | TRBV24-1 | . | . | CATSDPGGRRNIQYF | TGTGCCACCAGTGACCCTGGGGGGCGACGGAACATTCAGTACTTC
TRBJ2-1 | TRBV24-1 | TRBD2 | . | CATSDFASGHFNEQFF | TGTGCCACCAGTGATTTTGCTAGCGGTCATTTCAATGAGCAGTTCTTC
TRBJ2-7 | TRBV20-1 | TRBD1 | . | CSGMTGTSYEQYF | TGCAGTGGCATGACAGGGACATCCTACGAGCAGTACTTC
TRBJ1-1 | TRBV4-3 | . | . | CASSQGRDRINTEAFF | TGCGCCAGCAGCCAGGGCCGGGACCGCATCAACACTGAAGCTTTCTTT
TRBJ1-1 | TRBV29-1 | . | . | CSVLRQNTEAFF | TGCAGCGTTCTACGACAGAACACTGAAGCTTTCTTT
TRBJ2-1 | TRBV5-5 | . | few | CASSPSTGRYNEQFF | TGTGCCAGCAGCCCGTCGACAGGCCGCTACAATGAGCAGTTCTTC
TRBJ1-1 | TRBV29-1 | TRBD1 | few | CSVSRGRSEAFF | TGCAGCGTAAGTAGGGGGCGTTCTGAAGCTTTCTTT
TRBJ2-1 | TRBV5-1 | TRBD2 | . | CASSLWLADLREQFF | TGCGCCAGCAGCTTGTGGCTAGCGGATCTCAGAGAGCAGTTCTTC
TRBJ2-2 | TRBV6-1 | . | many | CASNRGDSGAGELFF | TGTGCCAGCAACCGCGGAGACTCAGGAGCCGGGGAGCTGTTTTTT
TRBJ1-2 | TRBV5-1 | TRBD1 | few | CASSGTVDYGYTF | TGCGCCAGCAGCGGGACAGTGGACTATGGCTACACCTTC
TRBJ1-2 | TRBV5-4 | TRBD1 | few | CASSLDRGEVGYTF | TGTGCCAGCAGCTTGGACAGGGGGGAAGTAGGCTACACCTTC
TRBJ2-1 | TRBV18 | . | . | CASSPLVLVVDEQFF | .
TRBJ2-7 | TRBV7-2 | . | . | CASSFPPGSGTYEQYF | TGTGCCAGCAGCTTTCCCCCGGGTAGCGGAACTTACGAGCAGTACTTC
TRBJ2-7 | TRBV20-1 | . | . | CSAREPPYEQYF | TGCAGTGCTCGGGAGCCACCCTACGAGCAGTACTTC
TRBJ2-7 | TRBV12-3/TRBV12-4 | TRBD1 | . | CASKPGGRRGQYF | TGTGCCAGCAAACCAGGGGGCAGAAGGGGGCAGTACTTC
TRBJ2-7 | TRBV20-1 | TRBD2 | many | CSASLTSGSRYEQYF | TGCAGTGCTAGCCTAACTAGCGGGAGCCGGTACGAGCAGTACTTC
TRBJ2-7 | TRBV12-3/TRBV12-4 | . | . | CASSSSPVEYF | TGTGCCAGCAGTTCTAGCCCCGTAGAGTACTTC
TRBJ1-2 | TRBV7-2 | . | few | CASSLDGPRSGYGYTF | TGTGCCAGCAGCTTGGACGGTCCCAGGAGTGGGTATGGCTACACCTTC
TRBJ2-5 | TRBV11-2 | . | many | CASSLLKRTDIRETQYF | TGTGCCAGCAGCTTACTAAAAAGGACAGACATACGAGAGACCCAGTACTTC
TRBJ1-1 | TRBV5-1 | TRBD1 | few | CASSLGDRVEAFF | TGCGCCAGCAGCTTGGGCGACAGGGTAGAAGCTTTCTTT
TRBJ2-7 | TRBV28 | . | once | CASRSGATEQYF | TGTGCCAGCAGATCCGGGGCGACCGAGCAGTACTTC
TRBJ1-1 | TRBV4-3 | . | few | CASSQVRGTLNTEAFF | TGCGCCAGCAGCCAAGTAAGAGGGACCCTGAACACTGAAGCTTTCTTT
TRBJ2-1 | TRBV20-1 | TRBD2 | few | CSANPTQRGDIDEQFF | TGCAGTGCCAACCCTACCCAGCGGGGGGATATAGATGAGCAGTTCTTC
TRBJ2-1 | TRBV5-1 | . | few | CASSLGGPSPGQDEQFF | TGCGCCAGCAGCTTGGGTGGACCCTCTCCGGGACAAGATGAGCAGTTCTTC
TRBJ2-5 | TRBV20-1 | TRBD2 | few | CSARDLRGAETQYF | TGCAGTGCTAGAGATCTGCGGGGGGCGGAGACCCAGTACTTC
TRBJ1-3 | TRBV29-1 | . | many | CSASFSGNTIYF | TGCAGCGCAAGTTTCTCTGGAAACACCATATATTTT
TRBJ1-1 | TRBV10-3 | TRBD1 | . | CATRGTGAFLTGAEAFF | TGTGCCACCCGAGGGACAGGGGCCTTTCTCACCGGGGCTGAAGCTTTCTTT
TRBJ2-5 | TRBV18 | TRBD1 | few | CASSPGQASIQETQYF | TGTGCCAGCTCACCAGGACAGGCGAGTATCCAAGAGACCCAGTACTTC